These 18 T cell receptor beta chains were all obtained from the same sample, sequenced in a study of CD8 T cells in ankylosing spondylitis. TCRdb passed the 5' RACE reads through MiXCR, listing each CDR3 protein once. The sample has roughly 130,000 distinct CDR3 sequences, more than 6.5% seen once. Sequencing used blood, either unsorted or a sorted T cell fraction (not recorded which). The receptors stem from a male donor with ankylosing spondylitis or in good health (not recorded which).

This clonotype was observed at least ten times. V usage is TRBV10-3 and J usage is TRBJ1-5; unclear D gene. Germline lookup yields CDR1 ENHRY and CDR2 SYGVKD. The length of the CDR3 is 12 residues. V lost 0 bases to trimming and J lost 7 bases, with 4 bases between them. CDR3 DNA: TGTGCCATCAGTGAGTCGGGACAGCCCCAGCATTTT. Residues: CAISESGQPQHF.

This clonotype was detected many times. CDR3 DNA sequence: TGTGCCAGCTCACCACCTGCGACAGGGGGGACCTATGGCTACACCTTC. It specifies CASSPPATGGTYGYTF. The chain joins TRBV18 to TRBJ1-2; 9 nucleotides match TRBD1. The CDR3 covers 16 residues. Germline CDR1 is KGHSH and CDR2 is LQKENI. Losses at the gene ends were 0 bases for V and 4 bases for J; bases not matched to a gene: 6.

This clonotype occurred many times. V gene TRBV7-3 combines with J gene TRBJ2-3; possible D gene TRBD2, 5 bases. Trimming removed 4 bases from V and 3 bases from J, with 14 bases in between. The germline CDR1 and CDR2 sequences are SGHTA and FQGTGA. The CDR3 length is 15 residues. Here the CDR3 DNA reads TGTGCCAGCAGCTCGGCCTATTCGGGGACAGATACGCAGTATTTT. Its protein product is CASSSAYSGTDTQYF. Drawing the rest from reference TRBV7-3 and TRBJ2-3, the complete variable domain is GAGVSQTPSNKVTEKGKYVELRCDPISGHTALYWYRQSLGQGPEFLIYFQGTGAADDSGLPNDRFFAVRPEGSVSTLKIQRTERGDSAVYLCASSSAYSGTDTQYFGPGTRLTVL.

The sample holds many counts of this clonotype. The chain joins TRBV20-1 to TRBJ1-5, with D unresolved. Germline CDR1 reads DFQATT; CDR2 reads SNEGSKA (reference sequence). The CDR3 contains 12 residues. V gave up 2 bases and J gave up 5 bases, with 7 bases separating them. The DNA for the CDR3 is TGCAGTGCTAGACTTGGCGATCAGCCCCAGCATTTT. Translated: CSARLGDQPQHF.

This clonotype came up many times. The CDR3, as DNA: TGCGCCAGCAGCCAAGATTCTCGTGAGACCCAGTACTTC. This sequence encodes CASSQDSRETQYF. The chain is built from TRBV4-3 and TRBJ2-5; no firm D call. V was cut by 0 bases and J by 5 bases, with 7 bases left in between. The V gene's germline CDR1 is LGHNA and CDR2 YSLEER. The CDR3 has 13 amino acids.

This clonotype was found many times. This rearrangement joins TRBV20-1 to TRBJ2-7, with 8 bases lining up with TRBD1. The J segment lost 5 bases and the V segment lost 0 bases, leaving 9 bases of the junction unmatched. Germline V lookup: CDR1 DFQATT, CDR2 SNEGSKA (reference sequence). This CDR3 spans 15 amino acids. CDR3 region: CSARDPTGVAHEQYF. The CDR3, as DNA: TGCAGTGCTAGAGACCCGACAGGGGTTGCCCACGAGCAGTACTTC.

A remark on this clonotype: A much larger clonotype is one base distant, so this may be a read error. The J gene is TRBJ2-7, the V gene TRBV5-1; 7 nucleotides match TRBD1. Germline V gene data show CDR1 as SGHRS and CDR2 as YFSETQ. The CDR3 spans 13 residues. CDR3 sequence (DNA): TGCGCCAGCAGCCGACAGGGTACGTACGAGAAGTACTTC. It is translated as CASSRQGTYEKYF.

This clonotype was counted at least ten times. The chain joins TRBV5-1 to TRBJ2-2; D is unresolved. Looked up from germline, CDR1 is SGHRS and CDR2 is YFSETQ. Trimming shortened V by 2 bases and J by 6 bases, and 11 bases separated the two germline ends. CDR3 length equals 14 residues. CDR3 protein: CASSFNPMSGELFF. The CDR3 DNA reads TGCGCCAGCAGCTTTAATCCCATGTCCGGGGAGCTGTTTTTT.

The table lists this clonotype with many counts. The chain couples TRBV5-5 to TRBJ2-5; TRBD1 agrees at 8 bases. Germline values: CDR1 SGHKS, CDR2 YYEKEE (reference sequence). This CDR3 region has 13 residues. J lost 5 bases, V lost 3 bases, and 3 bases had no gene match. The CDR3 loop reads CASSSDRVETQYF. CDR3 sequence (DNA): TGTGCCAGCAGCTCGGACAGGGTTGAGACCCAGTACTTC.

There are many counts of this clonotype. The rearrangement links TRBV6-1 to TRBJ1-4; D not resolved. The germline gives CDR1 MNHNS, CDR2 SASEGT. CDR3 length equals 15 residues. Deletions cut 6 bases from V and 3 bases from J, with 14 bases between. In DNA, the CDR3 is TGTGCCAGCAGCCAGACTGGGAAGGCTAATGAAAAACTGTTTTTT. This encodes CASSQTGKANEKLFF.

This clonotype was picked up many times. This chain uses TRBV15 with TRBJ2-6; no clear D. This CDR3 has 16 amino acids. Trimming stripped 0 bases from V and 3 bases from J, with 9 bases between. The germline gives CDR1 LNHNV, CDR2 YYDKDF (reference sequence). CDR3 in DNA: TGTGCCACCAGCAGAGATCGACTCGGTGGGGCCAACGTCCTGACTTTC. Protein sequence: CATSRDRLGGANVLTF.

This clonotype was recorded many times. The chain carries TRBV7-9 and TRBJ2-3; D ambiguous. CDR1 and CDR2 (germline): SEHNR, FQNEAQ (reference sequence). Trimming left V 6 bases short and J 3 bases short, with 4 bases between. The CDR3 contains 11 residues. CDR3 sequence (DNA): TGTGCCAGCAGACCGACAGATACGCAGTATTTT. Protein: CASRPTDTQYF.

This clonotype was seen a few times. The genes are TRBV5-1 and TRBJ2-7; TRBD1 agrees at 9 bases. With 4 bases clipped from V and 6 bases from J, the junction kept 5 bases outside the gene matches. CDR3 length equals 13 residues. The V gene's germline CDR1 is SGHRS and CDR2 YFSETQ. CDR3 nucleotide sequence: TGCGCCAGCAGCCCAACAGGGGGCGCCGAGCAGTACTTC. It encodes CASSPTGGAEQYF.

This clonotype was detected once. This chain links TRBV28 with TRBJ2-7, with D possibly matching TRBD1 (7 bases). This CDR3 region has 16 residues. Per the germline V gene, CDR1 is MDHEN and CDR2 is SYDVKM. The V end lost 7 bases, the J end lost 0 bases, and 19 bases lay between the germline ends. CDR3 sequence: CASTMTGRFLSYEQYF. Here the CDR3 DNA reads TGTGCCAGCACTATGACAGGGAGGTTTCTCTCCTACGAGCAGTACTTC.

V is TRBV4-3 and J is TRBJ2-5; unclear D gene. The CDR3 runs 15 residues. From germline, CDR1 is LGHNA and CDR2 YSLEER. The V and J ends lost 2 bases and 1 base respectively, with 11 bases between them. CDR3 coding DNA: TGCGCCAGCAGCCAATCCATTCAAATCCAAGAGACCCAGTACTTC. Its protein product is CASSQSIQIQETQYF.

This clonotype was seen repeatedly, ten times or more. The chain couples TRBV18 to TRBJ2-1; TRBD1 matches at 9 bases. CDR1 is KGHSH, CDR2 LQKENI, per germline. The CDR3 runs 15 residues. V lost 4 bases and J lost 3; bases outside the gene matches: 4. The CDR3 bases are TGTGCCAGCTCACGCGGGACAGGGATCTACAATGAGCAGTTCTTC. It translates to CASSRGTGIYNEQFF.

This clonotype was recorded at least ten times. This rearrangement joins TRBV27 to TRBJ2-7; possible D gene TRBD2, 6 bases. This CDR3 is 14 amino acids long. The germline gives CDR1 MNHEY, CDR2 SMNVEV (reference sequence). V lost 3 bases and J lost 1, with 10 bases in between. CDR3 DNA sequence: TGTGCCAGCAGTTTGTGGGGGGTATCCTACGAGCAGTACTTC. Amino acid sequence: CASSLWGVSYEQYF.

The table lists this clonotype with a few counts. This chain joins TRBV7-9 and TRBJ2-7; D unresolved. This CDR3 spans 13 amino acids. Trimming removed 3 bases at V and 2 bases at J, with 8 bases between. The germline V gene has CDR1 SEHNR and CDR2 FQNEAQ (reference sequence). CDR3 DNA: TGTGCCAGCAGCTTGCACCGAGCCTACGAGCAGTACTTC. This gives the protein CASSLHRAYEQYF.